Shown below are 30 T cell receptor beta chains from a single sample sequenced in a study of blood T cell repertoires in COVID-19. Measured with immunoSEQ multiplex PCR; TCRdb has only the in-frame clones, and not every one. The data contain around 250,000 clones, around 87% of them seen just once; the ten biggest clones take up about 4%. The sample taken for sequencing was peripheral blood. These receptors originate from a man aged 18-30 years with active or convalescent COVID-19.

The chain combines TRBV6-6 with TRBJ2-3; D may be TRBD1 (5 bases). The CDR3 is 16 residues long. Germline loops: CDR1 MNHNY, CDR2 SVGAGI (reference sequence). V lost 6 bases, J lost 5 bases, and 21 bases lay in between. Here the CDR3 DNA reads TGTGCCAGCAGCCGATCTCGACAGACCTCTGGAGATACGCAGTATTTT. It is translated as CASSRSRQTSGDTQYF.

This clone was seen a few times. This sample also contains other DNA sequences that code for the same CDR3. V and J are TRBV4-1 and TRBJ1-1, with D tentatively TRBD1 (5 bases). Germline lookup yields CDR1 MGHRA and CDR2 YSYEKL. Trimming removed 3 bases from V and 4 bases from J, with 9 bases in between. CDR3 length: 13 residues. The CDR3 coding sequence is TGCGCCAGCAGCCATTCCGGGGGCACTGAAGCTTTCTTT. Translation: CASSHSGGTEAFF.

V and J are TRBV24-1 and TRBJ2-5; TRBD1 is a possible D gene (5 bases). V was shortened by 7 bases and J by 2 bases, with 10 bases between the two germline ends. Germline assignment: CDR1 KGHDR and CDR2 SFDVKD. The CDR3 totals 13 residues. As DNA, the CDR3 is TGTGCCACCAGGACGACAGATCAAGAGACCCAGTACTTC. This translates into CATRTTDQETQYF.

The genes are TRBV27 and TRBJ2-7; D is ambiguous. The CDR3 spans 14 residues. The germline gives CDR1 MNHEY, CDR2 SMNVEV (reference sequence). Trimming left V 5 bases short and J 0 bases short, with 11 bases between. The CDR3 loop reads CASSIRESSYEQYF. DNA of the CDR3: TGTGCCAGCAGTATCCGCGAGAGCTCCTACGAGCAGTACTTC.

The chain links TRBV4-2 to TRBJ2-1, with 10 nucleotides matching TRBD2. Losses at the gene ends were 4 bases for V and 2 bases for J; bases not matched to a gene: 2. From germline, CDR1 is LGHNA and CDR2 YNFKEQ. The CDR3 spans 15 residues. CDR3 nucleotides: TGTGCCAGCAGCCTGACTAGCGGGCCCTACAATGAGCAGTTCTTC. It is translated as CASSLTSGPYNEQFF.

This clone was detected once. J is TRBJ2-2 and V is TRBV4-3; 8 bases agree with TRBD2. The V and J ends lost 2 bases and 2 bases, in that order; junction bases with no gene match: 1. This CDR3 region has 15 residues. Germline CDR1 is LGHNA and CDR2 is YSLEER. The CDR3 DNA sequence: TGCGCCAGCAGCCAAATAGCGGGAAACACCGGGGAGCTGTTTTTT. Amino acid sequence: CASSQIAGNTGELFF.

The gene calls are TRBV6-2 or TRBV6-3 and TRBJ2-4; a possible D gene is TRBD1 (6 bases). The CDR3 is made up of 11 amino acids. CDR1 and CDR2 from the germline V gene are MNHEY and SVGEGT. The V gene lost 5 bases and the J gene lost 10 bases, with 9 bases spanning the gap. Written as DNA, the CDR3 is TGTGCCAGCAGTCCGGGACATATTCAGTACTTC. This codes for CASSPGHIQYF.

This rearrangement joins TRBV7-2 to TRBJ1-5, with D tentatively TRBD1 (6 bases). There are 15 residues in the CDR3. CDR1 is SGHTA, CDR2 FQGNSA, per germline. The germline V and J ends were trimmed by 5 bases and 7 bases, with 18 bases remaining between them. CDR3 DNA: TGTGCCAGCAGCCAAGGGGGGGGAAGAGGACAGCCCCAGCATTTT. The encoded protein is CASSQGGGRGQPQHF.

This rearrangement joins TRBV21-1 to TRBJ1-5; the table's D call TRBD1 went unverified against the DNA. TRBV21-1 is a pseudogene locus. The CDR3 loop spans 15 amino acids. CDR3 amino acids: CASSKGGTGHQPQHF. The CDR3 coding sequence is TGTGCCAGCAGCAAAGGAGGGACAGGGCATCAGCCCCAGCATTTT.

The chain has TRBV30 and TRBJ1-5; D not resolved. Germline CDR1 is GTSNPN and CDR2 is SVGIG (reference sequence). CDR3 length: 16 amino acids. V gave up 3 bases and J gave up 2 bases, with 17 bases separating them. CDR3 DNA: TGTGCCTGGAGCGATCTTTCGAGTCAACGCAATCAGCCCCAGCATTTT. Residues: CAWSDLSSQRNQPQHF.

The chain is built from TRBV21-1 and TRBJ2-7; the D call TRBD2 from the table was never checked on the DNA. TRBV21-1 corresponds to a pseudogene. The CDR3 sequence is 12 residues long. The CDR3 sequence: CASRVKSALGYF. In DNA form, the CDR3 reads TGTGCCAGCAGGGTGAAAAGTGCCCTAGGGTACTTC.

CDR3 nucleotide sequence: TGTGCCACCAGTGAGGGCCCTGGGGCCAACGTCCTGACTTTC. Amino acid sequence: CATSEGPGANVLTF. This chain links TRBV24-1 with TRBJ2-6; D uncertain. The CDR3 extends over 14 amino acids. CDR1 KGHDR and CDR2 SFDVKD come from the germline V gene. The V and J ends lost 4 bases and 2 bases respectively, with 5 bases between them.

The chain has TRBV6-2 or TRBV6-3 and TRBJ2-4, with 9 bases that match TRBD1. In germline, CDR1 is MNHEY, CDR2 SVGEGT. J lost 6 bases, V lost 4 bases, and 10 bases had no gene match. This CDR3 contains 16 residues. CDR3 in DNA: TGTGCCAGCAGTTCGCGGACAGGGGAGGTCGGAAACATTCAGTACTTC. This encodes CASSSRTGEVGNIQYF.

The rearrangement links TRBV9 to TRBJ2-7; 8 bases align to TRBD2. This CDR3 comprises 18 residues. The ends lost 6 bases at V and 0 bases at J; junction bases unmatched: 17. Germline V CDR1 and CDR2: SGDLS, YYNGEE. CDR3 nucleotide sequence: TGTGCCAGCACCGCGACTAGCGAACAAGACACTCTCTCCTACGAGCAGTACTTC. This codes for CASTATSEQDTLSYEQYF.

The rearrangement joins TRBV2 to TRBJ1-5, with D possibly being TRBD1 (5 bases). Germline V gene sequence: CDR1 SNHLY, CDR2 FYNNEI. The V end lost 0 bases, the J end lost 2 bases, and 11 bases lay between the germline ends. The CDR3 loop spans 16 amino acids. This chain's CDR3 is CASSEAWGGGNQPQHF. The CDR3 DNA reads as TGTGCCAGCAGTGAAGCGTGGGGAGGGGGCAATCAGCCCCAGCATTTT.

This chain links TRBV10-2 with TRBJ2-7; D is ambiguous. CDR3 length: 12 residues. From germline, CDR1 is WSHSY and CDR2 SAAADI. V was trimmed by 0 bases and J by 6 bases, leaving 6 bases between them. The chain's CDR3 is CASSESGIEQYF. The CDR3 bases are TGCGCCAGCAGTGAGTCGGGCATCGAGCAGTACTTC.

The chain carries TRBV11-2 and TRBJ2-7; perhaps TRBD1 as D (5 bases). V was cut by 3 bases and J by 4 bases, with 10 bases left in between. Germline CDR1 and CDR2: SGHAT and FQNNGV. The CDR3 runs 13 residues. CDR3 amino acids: CASSLGRLYEQYF. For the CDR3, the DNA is TGTGCCAGCAGCTTGGGGCGGCTGTACGAGCAGTACTTC. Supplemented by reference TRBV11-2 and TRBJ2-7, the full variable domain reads EAGVAQSPRYKIIEKRQSVAFWCNPISGHATLYWYQQILGQGPKLLIQFQNNGVVDDSQLPKDRFSAERLKGVDSTLKIQPAKLEDSAVYLCASSLGRLYEQYFGPGTRLTVT.

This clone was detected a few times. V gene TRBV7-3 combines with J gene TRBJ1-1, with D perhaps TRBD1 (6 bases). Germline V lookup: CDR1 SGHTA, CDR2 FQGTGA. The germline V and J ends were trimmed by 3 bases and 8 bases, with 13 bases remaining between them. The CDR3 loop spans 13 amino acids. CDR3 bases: TGTGCCAGCAGCTTCGGAGGACAGAACGAAGCTTTCTTT. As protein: CASSFGGQNEAFF.

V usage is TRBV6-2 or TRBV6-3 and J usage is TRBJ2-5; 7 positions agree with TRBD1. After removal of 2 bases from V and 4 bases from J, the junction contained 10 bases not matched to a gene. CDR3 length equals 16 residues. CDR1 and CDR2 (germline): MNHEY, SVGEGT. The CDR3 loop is CASSYRTGVFGETQYF. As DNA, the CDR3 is TGTGCCAGCAGTTACCGCACAGGGGTGTTTGGAGAGACCCAGTACTTC.

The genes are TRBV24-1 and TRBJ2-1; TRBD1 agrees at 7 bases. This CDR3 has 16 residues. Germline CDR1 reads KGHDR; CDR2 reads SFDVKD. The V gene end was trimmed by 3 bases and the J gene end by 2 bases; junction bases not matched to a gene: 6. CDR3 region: CATSDPDRAPYNEQFF. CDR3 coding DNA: TGTGCCACCAGTGATCCCGACAGGGCCCCCTACAATGAGCAGTTCTTC.

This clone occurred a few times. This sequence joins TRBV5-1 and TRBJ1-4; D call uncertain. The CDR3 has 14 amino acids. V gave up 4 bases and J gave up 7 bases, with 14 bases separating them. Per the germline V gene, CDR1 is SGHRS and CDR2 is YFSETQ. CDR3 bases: TGCGCCAGCAGCCCTCTTTACTCGGGTGAAAAACTGTTTTTT. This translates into CASSPLYSGEKLFF.

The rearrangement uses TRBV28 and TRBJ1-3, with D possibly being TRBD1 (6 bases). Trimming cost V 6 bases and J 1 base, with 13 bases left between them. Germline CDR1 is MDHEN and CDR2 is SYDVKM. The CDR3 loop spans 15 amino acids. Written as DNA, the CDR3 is TGTGCCAGCAGCCAAGCTGACAGGTCTGGAAACACCATATATTTT. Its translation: CASSQADRSGNTIYF.

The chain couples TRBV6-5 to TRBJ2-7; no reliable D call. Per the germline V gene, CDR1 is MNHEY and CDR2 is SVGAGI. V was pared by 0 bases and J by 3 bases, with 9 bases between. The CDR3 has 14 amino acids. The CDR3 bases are TGTGCCAGCAGTTACTCCAACAGTTACTACGAGCAGTACTTC. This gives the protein CASSYSNSYYEQYF.

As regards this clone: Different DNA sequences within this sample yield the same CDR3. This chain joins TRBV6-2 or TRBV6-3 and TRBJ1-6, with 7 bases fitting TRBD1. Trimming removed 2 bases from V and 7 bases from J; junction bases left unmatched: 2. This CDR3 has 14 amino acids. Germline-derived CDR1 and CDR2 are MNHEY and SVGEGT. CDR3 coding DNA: TGTGCCAGCAGTTACGGGACAGAAAATTCACCCCTCCACTTT. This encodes CASSYGTENSPLHF.

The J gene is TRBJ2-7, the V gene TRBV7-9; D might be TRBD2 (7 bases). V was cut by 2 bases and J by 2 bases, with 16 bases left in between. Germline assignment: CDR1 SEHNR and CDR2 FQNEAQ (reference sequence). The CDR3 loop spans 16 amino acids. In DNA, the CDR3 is TGTGCCAGCAGCTTAACGCATAGGGGGGGAACCTACGAGCAGTACTTC. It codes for CASSLTHRGGTYEQYF.

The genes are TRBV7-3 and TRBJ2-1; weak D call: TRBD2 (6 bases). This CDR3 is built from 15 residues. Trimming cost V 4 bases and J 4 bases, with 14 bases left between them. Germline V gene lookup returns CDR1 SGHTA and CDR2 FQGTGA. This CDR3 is CASSSAGSGYNEQFF. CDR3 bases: TGTGCCAGCAGCTCGGCGGGAAGTGGTTACAATGAGCAGTTCTTC.

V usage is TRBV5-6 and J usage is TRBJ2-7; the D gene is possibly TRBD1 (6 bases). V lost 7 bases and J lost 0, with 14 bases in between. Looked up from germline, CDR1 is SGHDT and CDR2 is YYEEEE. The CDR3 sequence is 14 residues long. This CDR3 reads CASQGRRSSYEQYF. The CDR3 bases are TGTGCCAGCCAGGGGCGGAGGAGCTCCTACGAGCAGTACTTC.

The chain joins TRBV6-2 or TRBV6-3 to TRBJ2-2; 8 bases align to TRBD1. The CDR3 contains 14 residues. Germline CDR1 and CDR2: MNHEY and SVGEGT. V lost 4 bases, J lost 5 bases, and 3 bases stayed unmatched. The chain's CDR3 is CASSLQGETGELFF. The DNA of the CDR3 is TGTGCCAGCAGTTTACAGGGGGAGACCGGGGAGCTGTTTTTT.

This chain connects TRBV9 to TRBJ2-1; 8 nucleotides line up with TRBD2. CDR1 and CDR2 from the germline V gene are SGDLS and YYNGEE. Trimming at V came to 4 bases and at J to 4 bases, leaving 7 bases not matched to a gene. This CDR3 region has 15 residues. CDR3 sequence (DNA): TGTGCCAGCAGCCCCAGCGGGGGAGTGTACAATGAGCAGTTCTTC. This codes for CASSPSGGVYNEQFF.

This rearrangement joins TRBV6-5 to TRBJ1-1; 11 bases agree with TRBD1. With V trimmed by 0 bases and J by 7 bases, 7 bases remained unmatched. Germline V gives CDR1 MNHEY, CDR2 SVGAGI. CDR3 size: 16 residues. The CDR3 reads CASSYSGQGEISEAFF. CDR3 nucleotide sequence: TGTGCCAGCAGTTACTCGGGACAGGGGGAAATCAGTGAAGCTTTCTTT.